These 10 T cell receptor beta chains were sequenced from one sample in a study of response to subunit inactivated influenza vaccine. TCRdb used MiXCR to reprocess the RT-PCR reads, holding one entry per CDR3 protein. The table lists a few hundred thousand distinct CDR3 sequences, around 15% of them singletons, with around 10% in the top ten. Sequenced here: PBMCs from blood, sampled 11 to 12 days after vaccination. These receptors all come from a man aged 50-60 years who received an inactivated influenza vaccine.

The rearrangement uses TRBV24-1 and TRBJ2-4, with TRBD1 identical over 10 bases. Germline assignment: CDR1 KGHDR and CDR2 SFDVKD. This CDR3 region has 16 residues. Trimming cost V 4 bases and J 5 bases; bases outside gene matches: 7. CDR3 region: CATSDQGQGSQNIQYF. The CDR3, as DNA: TGTGCCACCAGTGACCAGGGACAGGGGTCCCAAAACATTCAGTACTTC.

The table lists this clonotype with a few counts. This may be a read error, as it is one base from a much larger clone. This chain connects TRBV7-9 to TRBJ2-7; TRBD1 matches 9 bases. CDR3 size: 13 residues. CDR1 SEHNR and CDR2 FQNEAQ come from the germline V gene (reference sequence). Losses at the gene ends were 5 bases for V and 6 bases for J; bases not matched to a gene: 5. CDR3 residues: CASSGGQGFEQYF. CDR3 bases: TGTGCCAGCAGCGGGGGACAGGGTTTCGAGCAGTACTTC.

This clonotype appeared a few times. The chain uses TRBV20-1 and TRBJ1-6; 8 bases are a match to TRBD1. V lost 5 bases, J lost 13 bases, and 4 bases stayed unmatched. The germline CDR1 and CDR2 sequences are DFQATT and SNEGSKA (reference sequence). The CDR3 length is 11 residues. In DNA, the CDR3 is TGCAGTGCTTCGACAGGGGCCCCCCTCCACTTT. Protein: CSASTGAPLHF.

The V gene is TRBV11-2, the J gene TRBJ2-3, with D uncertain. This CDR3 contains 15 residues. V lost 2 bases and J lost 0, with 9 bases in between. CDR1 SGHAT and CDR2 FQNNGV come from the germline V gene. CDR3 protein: CASSLWAPSTDTQYF. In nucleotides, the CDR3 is TGTGCCAGCAGCTTATGGGCGCCAAGCACAGATACGCAGTATTTT.

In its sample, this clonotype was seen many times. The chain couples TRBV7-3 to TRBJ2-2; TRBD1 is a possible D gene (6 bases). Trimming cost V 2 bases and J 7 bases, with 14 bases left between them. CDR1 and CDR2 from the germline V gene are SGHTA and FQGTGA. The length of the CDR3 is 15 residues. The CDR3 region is CASSLLGTDSGELFF. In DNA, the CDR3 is TGTGCCAGCAGCTTATTAGGGACGGACAGCGGGGAGCTGTTTTTT.

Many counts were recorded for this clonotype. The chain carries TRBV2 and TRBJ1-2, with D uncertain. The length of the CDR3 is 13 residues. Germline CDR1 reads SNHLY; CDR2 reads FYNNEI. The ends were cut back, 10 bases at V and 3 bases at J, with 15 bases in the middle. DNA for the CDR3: TGTGCCACGACGGACGGCCTGGACTATGGCTACACCTTC. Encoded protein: CATTDGLDYGYTF.

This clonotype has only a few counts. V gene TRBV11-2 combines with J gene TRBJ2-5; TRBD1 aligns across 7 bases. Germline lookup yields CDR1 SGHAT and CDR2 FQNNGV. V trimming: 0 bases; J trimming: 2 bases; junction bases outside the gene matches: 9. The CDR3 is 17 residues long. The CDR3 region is CASSLDLWTGQQETQYF. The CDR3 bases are TGTGCCAGCAGCTTAGACCTTTGGACAGGCCAGCAAGAGACCCAGTACTTC.

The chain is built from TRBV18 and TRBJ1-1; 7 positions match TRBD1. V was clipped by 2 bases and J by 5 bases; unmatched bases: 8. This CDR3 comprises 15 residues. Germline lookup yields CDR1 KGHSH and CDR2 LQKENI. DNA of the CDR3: TGTGCCAGCTCACCATCGAGGTTACAGGGGACTGAAGCTTTCTTT. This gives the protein CASSPSRLQGTEAFF.

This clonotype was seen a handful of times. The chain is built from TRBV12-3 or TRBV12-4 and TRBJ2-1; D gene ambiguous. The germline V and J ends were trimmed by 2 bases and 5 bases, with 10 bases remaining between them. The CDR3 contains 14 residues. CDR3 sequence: CASSLLAVHNEQFF. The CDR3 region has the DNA TGTGCCAGCAGTTTACTTGCGGTTCACAATGAGCAGTTCTTC.

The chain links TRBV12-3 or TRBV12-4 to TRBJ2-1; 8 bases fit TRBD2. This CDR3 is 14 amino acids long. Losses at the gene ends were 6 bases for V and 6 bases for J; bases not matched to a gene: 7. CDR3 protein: CASRFTSGSNEQFF. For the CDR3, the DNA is TGTGCCAGCAGATTTACTAGCGGTTCCAATGAGCAGTTCTTC.